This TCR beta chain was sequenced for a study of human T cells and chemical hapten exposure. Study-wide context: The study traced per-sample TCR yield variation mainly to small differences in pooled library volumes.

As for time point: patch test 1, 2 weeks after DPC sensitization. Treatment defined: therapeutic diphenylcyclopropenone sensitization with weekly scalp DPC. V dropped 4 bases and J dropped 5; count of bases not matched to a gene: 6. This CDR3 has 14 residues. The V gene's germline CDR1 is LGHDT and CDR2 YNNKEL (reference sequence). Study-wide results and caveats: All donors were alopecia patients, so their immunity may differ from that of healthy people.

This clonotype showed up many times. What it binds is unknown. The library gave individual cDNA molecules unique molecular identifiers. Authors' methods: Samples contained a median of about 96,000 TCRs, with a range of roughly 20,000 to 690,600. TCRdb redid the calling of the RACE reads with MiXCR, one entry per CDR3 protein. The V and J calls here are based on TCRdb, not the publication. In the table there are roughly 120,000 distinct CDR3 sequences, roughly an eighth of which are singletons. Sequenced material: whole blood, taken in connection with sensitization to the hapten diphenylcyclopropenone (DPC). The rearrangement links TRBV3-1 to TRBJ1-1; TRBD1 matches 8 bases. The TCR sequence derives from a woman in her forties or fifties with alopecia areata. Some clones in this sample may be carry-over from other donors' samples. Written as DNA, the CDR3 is TGTGCCAGCAGCCGGACAGGGAGCTATACTGAAGCTTTCTTT. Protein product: CASSRTGSYTEAFF.